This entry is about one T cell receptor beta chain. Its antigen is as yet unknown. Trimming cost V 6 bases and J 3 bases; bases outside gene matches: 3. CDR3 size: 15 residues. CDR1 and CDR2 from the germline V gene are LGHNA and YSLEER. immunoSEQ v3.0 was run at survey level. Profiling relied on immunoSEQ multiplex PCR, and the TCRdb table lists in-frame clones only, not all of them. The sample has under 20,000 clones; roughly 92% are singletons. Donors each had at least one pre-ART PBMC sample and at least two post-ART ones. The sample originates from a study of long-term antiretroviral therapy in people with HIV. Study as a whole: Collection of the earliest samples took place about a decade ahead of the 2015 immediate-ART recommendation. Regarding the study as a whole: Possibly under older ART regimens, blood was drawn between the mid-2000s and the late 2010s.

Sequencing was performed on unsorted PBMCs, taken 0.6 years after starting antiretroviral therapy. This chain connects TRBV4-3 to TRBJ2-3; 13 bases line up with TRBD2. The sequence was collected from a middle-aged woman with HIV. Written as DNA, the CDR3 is TGCGCCAGCAGTCGGACTAGCGGGGGAACAGATACGCAGTATTTT. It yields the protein CASSRTSGGTDTQYF.